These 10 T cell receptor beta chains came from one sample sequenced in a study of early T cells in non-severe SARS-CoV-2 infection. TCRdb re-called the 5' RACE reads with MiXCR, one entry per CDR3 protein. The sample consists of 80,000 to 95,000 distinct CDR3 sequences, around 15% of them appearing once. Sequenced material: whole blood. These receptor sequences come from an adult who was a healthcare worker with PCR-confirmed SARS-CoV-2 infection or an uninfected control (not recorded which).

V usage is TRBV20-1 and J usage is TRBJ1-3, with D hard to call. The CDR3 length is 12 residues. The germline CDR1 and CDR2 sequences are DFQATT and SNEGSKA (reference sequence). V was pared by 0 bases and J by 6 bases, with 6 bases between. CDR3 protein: CSARDAINTIYF. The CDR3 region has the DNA TGCAGTGCTAGAGATGCAATAAACACCATATATTTT.

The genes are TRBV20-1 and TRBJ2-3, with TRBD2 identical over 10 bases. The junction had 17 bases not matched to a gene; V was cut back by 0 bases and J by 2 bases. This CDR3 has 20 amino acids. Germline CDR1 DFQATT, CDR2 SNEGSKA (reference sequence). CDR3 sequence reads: CSARDVSGGVSSRYTDTQYF. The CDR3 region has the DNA TGCAGTGCTAGAGATGTCAGCGGGGGGGTATCCTCCCGGTACACAGATACGCAGTATTTT.

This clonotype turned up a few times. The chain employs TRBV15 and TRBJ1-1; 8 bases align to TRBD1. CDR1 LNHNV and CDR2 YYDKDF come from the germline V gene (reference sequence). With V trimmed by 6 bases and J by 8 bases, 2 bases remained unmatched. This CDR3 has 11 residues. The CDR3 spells CATRRQGEAFF. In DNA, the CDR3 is TGTGCCACCAGAAGACAGGGGGAAGCTTTCTTT.

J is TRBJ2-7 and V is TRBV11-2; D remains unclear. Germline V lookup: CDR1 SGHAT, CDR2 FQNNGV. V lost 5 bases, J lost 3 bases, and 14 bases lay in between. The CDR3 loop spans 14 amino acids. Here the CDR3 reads CASSPRLSGYEQYF. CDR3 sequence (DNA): TGTGCCAGCAGCCCCAGGTTGTCAGGCTACGAGCAGTACTTC.

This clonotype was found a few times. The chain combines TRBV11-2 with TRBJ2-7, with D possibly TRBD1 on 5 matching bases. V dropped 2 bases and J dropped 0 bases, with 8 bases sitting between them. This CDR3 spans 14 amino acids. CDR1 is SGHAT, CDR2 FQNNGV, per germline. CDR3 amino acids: CASSLWQGSYEQYF. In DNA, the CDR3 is TGTGCCAGCAGCTTATGGCAGGGCTCCTACGAGCAGTACTTC.

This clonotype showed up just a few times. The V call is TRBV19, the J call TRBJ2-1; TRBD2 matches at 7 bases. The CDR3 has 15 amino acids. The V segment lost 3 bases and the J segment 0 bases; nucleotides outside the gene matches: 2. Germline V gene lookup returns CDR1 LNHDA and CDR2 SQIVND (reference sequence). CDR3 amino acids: CASSMGGSSYNEQFF. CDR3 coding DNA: TGTGCCAGTAGTATGGGGGGGAGCTCCTACAATGAGCAGTTCTTC.

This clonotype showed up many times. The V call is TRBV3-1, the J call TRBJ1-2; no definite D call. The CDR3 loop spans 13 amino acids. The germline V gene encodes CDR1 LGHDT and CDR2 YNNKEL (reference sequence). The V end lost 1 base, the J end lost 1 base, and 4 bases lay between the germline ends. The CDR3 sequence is CASSQVINYGYTF. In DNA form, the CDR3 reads TGTGCCAGCAGCCAAGTTATTAACTATGGCTACACCTTC.

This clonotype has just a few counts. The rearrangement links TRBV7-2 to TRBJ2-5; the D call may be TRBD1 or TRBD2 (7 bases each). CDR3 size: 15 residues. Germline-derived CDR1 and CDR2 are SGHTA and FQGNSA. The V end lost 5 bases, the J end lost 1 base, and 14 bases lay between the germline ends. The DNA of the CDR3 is TGTGCCAGCAGCCGCCAGGGGGGGTCCCAAGAGACCCAGTACTTC. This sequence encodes CASSRQGGSQETQYF. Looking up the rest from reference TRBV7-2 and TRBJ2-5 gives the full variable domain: GAGVSQSPSNKVTEKGKDVELRCDPISGHTALYWYRQSLGQGLEFLIYFQGNSAPDKSGLPSDRFSAERTGGSVSTLTIQRTQQEDSAVYLCASSRQGGSQETQYFGPGTRLLVL.

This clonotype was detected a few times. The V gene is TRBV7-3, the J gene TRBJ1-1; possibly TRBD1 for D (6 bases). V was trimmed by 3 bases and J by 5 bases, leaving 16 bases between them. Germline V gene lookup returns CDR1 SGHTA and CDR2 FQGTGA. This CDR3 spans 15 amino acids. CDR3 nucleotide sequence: TGTGCCAGCAGCTTTCTTGGGGGGGCTAAGACTGAAGCTTTCTTT. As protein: CASSFLGGAKTEAFF.

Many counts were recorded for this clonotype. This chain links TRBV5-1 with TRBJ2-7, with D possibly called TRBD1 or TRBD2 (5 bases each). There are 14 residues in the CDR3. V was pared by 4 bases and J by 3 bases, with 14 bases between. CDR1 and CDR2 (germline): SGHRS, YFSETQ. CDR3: CASSPGAPNYEQYF. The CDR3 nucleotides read TGCGCCAGCAGCCCCGGGGCTCCCAACTACGAGCAGTACTTC.